The 8 T cell receptor beta chains in this list originate from one sample, sequenced in a study of blood T cell repertoires in COVID-19. The method was immunoSEQ multiplex PCR; TCRdb's version includes in-frame clones alone and lacks a portion of them. Here the sample spans 250,000 to 350,000 clones, roughly 90% being singletons. Sequenced material: peripheral blood. These receptors all come from a man aged 18-30 years with active or convalescent COVID-19.

The V call is TRBV4-1, the J call TRBJ1-3; 7 nucleotides line up with TRBD1. CDR3 length: 17 amino acids. The trim removed 4 bases at V and 0 bases at J, leaving 9 bases unmatched. Germline V CDR1 and CDR2: MGHRA, YSYEKL. CDR3 protein: CASSPIDRAYSGNTIYF. The CDR3 nucleotides read TGCGCCAGCAGCCCAATCGACAGGGCTTACTCTGGAAACACCATATATTTT.

This chain links TRBV24-1 with TRBJ2-3; the match to TRBD1 covers 8 bases. The V gene's germline CDR1 is KGHDR and CDR2 SFDVKD. The CDR3 is 16 residues long. Trimming cost V 9 bases and J 1 base; bases outside gene matches: 11. In DNA form, the CDR3 reads TGTGCCACCTCCCAAGGGACAGGCCGCCGCACAGATACGCAGTATTTT. Its translation: CATSQGTGRRTDTQYF.

V and J are TRBV3-1 (or the pseudogene TRBV3-2) and TRBJ2-3; unclear D gene. V lost 0 bases to trimming and J lost 1 base, with 8 bases between them. The CDR3 loop spans 15 amino acids. Germline lookup yields CDR1 LGHDT and CDR2 YNNKEL (reference sequence). The CDR3 reads CASSQEGWGTDTQYF. For the CDR3, the DNA is TGTGCCAGCAGCCAAGAGGGCTGGGGCACAGATACGCAGTATTTT.

The chain carries TRBV19 and TRBJ2-7; 7 nucleotides line up with TRBD1. Per germline, CDR1 LNHDA and CDR2 SQIVND (reference sequence). The junction had 6 bases not matched to a gene; V was cut back by 5 bases and J by 2 bases. The CDR3 sequence is 14 residues long. The CDR3 coding sequence is TGTGCCAGTAGTTTACAGGGGCCTCCCTACGAGCAGTACTTC. Residues: CASSLQGPPYEQYF.

DNA for the CDR3: TGTGCCAGCTCACCAACGAGTCCAGGGGGTTTAGCCAAAAACATTCAGTACTTC. This translates into CASSPTSPGGLAKNIQYF. The chain joins TRBV18 to TRBJ2-4; the match to TRBD1 covers 7 bases. Germline V gene sequence: CDR1 KGHSH, CDR2 LQKENI. J gave up 0 bases and V 2 bases, and 10 bases lay outside the gene matches. This CDR3 is 18 amino acids long.

The rearrangement joins TRBV18 to TRBJ2-3; 12 bases align to TRBD2. This CDR3 contains 17 residues. After removal of 6 bases from V and 4 bases from J, the junction contained 11 bases not matched to a gene. The V gene's germline CDR1 is KGHSH and CDR2 LQKENI. DNA of the CDR3: TGTGCCAGCTCTCCCAGGCTAGCGGGGGGGCGGCCAGATACGCAGTATTTT. Its translation is CASSPRLAGGRPDTQYF.

The gene calls are TRBV13 and TRBJ2-6; 9 nucleotides align to TRBD1. The V and J ends lost 0 bases and 4 bases, in that order; junction bases with no gene match: 7. The CDR3 is 18 amino acids. The V gene's germline CDR1 is PRHDT and CDR2 FYEKMQ (reference sequence). CDR3: CASSLGDRGSWGANVLTF. CDR3 bases: TGTGCCAGCAGCTTAGGGGACAGGGGATCCTGGGGGGCCAACGTCCTGACTTTC.

This clone is a singleton in its sample. The gene calls are TRBV9 and TRBJ2-3; no clear D. CDR1 SGDLS and CDR2 YYNGEE come from the germline V gene. CDR3 length: 14 residues. V shed 0 bases and J shed 1 base, with 6 bases lying between them. The DNA of the CDR3 is TGTGCCAGCAGCGTAGAAGCTGGCACAGATACGCAGTATTTT. Translation: CASSVEAGTDTQYF.